These 6 T cell receptor beta chains were all obtained from the same sample, sequenced in a study of CD4 T cells in relation to SARS-CoV-2 and coronaviruses. CD4+ T cells from unexposed donors were obtained before the COVID-19 pandemic (2011-2018). Isolation of CD4+ T cells took place after about 10 days in culture. The assay was immunoSEQ multiplex PCR, and TCRdb's table has in-frame clones only and misses some. Altogether about 31,000 clones are present, 60% to 80% being singletons, with the ten largest covering over 9%. Their cognate antigens are unknown. The specimen was CD4+ T cells from PBMCs, cultured in vitro. The receptor set was obtained from a human donor in good health.

This clone came up a few times. The chain recombines TRBV19 with TRBJ1-1; D not certain. The length of the CDR3 is 13 residues. Germline V CDR1 and CDR2: LNHDA, SQIVND (reference sequence). Trimming removed 4 bases at V and 1 base at J, with 7 bases between. The CDR3 sequence is CASSTYRNTEAFF. CDR3 sequence (DNA): TGTGCCAGTAGTACTTACAGGAACACTGAAGCTTTCTTT.

V usage is TRBV19 and J usage is TRBJ2-2; D is ambiguous. In germline, CDR1 is LNHDA, CDR2 SQIVND (reference sequence). V lost 2 bases and J lost 4, with 5 bases in between. CDR3 size: 13 residues. The CDR3 protein is CASSIKSTGELFF. Here the CDR3 DNA reads TGTGCCAGTAGTATAAAGAGCACCGGGGAGCTGTTTTTT.

V and J are TRBV11-1 and TRBJ2-7, with D possibly called TRBD1 or TRBD2 (5 bases each). Per germline, CDR1 SGHAT and CDR2 FQDESV (reference sequence). The CDR3 runs 14 residues. Deletions cut 5 bases from V and 3 bases from J, with 14 bases between. The CDR3 protein is CASSLGRYSYEQYF. The CDR3 region has the DNA TGTGCCAGCAGCCTGGGACGCTACAGCTACGAGCAGTACTTC.

This clone showed up just a few times. The chain has TRBV6-5 and TRBJ1-1, with no clear D. The CDR3 is 14 residues long. V was pared by 0 bases and J by 5 bases, with 10 bases between. Germline V gives CDR1 MNHEY, CDR2 SVGAGI. The CDR3 nucleotides read TGTGCCAGCAGTTACTCCGCAGAAATAACTGAAGCTTTCTTT. It is translated as CASSYSAEITEAFF.

The J gene is TRBJ1-5, the V gene TRBV27; D unresolved. The ends were cut back, 8 bases at V and 7 bases at J, with 9 bases in the middle. Germline V lookup: CDR1 MNHEY, CDR2 SMNVEV (reference sequence). This CDR3 has 11 amino acids. CDR3 loop: CASGGRQPQHF. The CDR3 region has the DNA TGTGCCAGCGGTGGAAGGCAGCCCCAGCATTTT.

The count of this clone is one. The chain has TRBV7-7 and TRBJ1-1; 7 bases are shared with TRBD1. Losses at the gene ends were 6 bases for V and 4 bases for J; bases not matched to a gene: 20. Per the germline V gene, CDR1 is SSHAT and CDR2 is FNYEAQ (reference sequence). CDR3 length equals 18 residues. The CDR3 region is CASRGGEIRDRSSTEAFF. The CDR3 coding sequence is TGTGCCAGCAGGGGGGGTGAGATTCGGGACAGATCTTCCACTGAAGCTTTCTTT. Full variable domain (remainder filled in from reference TRBV7-7 and TRBJ1-1): GAGVSQSPRYKVTKRGQDVTLRCDPISSHATLYWYQQALGQGPEFLTYFNYEAQPDKSGLPSDRFSAERPEGSISTLTIQRTEQRDSAMYRCASRGGEIRDRSSTEAFFGQGTRLTVV.